These 30 T cell receptor beta chains were all obtained from the same sample, sequenced in a study of technical replicates of blood from a handful of donors. TCRdb's table, derived via immunoSEQ multiplex PCR, lists solely in-frame clones and lacks some. Of 65,000 to 80,000 clones in the sample, over 90% were seen once. Sequencing input: T cells isolated from PBMCs. The receptors were gathered from a human donor in good health.

V is TRBV18 and J is TRBJ2-7; 12 positions match TRBD1. The germline gives CDR1 KGHSH, CDR2 LQKENI. The CDR3 has 14 residues. J was trimmed by 7 bases and V by 10 bases; bases with no gene match: 11. The CDR3 nucleotides read TGTGCCACCAAACAGGGACAGGGGGCGCATGAGCAGTACTTC. Its protein product is CATKQGQGAHEQYF.

The V gene is TRBV6-4, the J gene TRBJ2-7, with 14 bases matching TRBD2. The germline CDR1 and CDR2 sequences are MRHNA and SNTAGT. Trimming took 8 bases from V and 3 from J; bases not matched to a gene: 18. The CDR3 length is 19 residues. The CDR3 here is CASSPEAPGLAGVGYEQYF. In DNA, the CDR3 is TGTGCCAGCTCCCCCGAGGCGCCGGGACTAGCGGGAGTTGGCTACGAGCAGTACTTC.

The chain uses TRBV5-1 and TRBJ2-7, with a possible D match to TRBD1 (6 bases). V lost 3 bases and J 4 bases, leaving 20 bases between the germline ends. CDR3 length: 16 residues. Germline loops: CDR1 SGHRS, CDR2 YFSETQ. CDR3 in DNA: TGCGCCAGCAGCTCCCACATCTCACAGGGTTCGTACGAGCAGTACTTC. Translating gives CASSSHISQGSYEQYF.

The CDR3 is CASSQNQGLAGGNSGANVLTF. CDR3 in DNA: TGTGCCAGCAGCCAAAATCAGGGACTAGCGGGAGGTAATTCTGGGGCCAACGTCCTGACTTTC. V gene TRBV4-2 combines with J gene TRBJ2-6, with TRBD2 matching over 15 bases. The CDR3 covers 21 residues. The germline CDR1 and CDR2 sequences are LGHNA and YNFKEQ. V lost 2 bases, J lost 1 base, and 9 bases stayed unmatched.

This chain links TRBV19 with TRBJ2-7, with TRBD1 as a possible D gene (6 bases). The CDR3 is 15 amino acids. Germline CDR1 reads LNHDA; CDR2 reads SQIVND (reference sequence). The V and J ends lost 6 bases and 1 base respectively, with 16 bases between them. The CDR3 region is CASSQNRDPSYEQYF. CDR3 in DNA: TGTGCCAGTAGCCAAAACAGGGACCCTTCCTACGAGCAGTACTTC.

The chain is built from TRBV9 and TRBJ2-7; D remains unclear. The CDR3 length is 13 residues. The V end lost 3 bases, the J end lost 1 base, and 8 bases lay between the germline ends. Germline lookup yields CDR1 SGDLS and CDR2 YYNGEE. The CDR3, as DNA: TGTGCCAGCAGCGCCGACATTTCCTACGAGCAGTACTTC. Translating gives CASSADISYEQYF.

This sequence joins TRBV28 and TRBJ1-2; D is unclear. Trimming left V 6 bases short and J 0 bases short, with 26 bases between. The CDR3 is 19 residues long. Germline lookup yields CDR1 MDHEN and CDR2 SYDVKM. The DNA of the CDR3 is TGTGCCAGCAGATACCCCATACCGGGTGAATCCCTAGCTAACTATGGCTACACCTTC. It codes for CASRYPIPGESLANYGYTF.

The genes are TRBV9 and TRBJ1-3; D not certain. Germline V gene lookup returns CDR1 SGDLS and CDR2 YYNGEE. Trimming stripped 4 bases from V and 0 bases from J, with 8 bases between. This CDR3 has 14 residues. CDR3 sequence reads: CASSLQVSGNTIYF. DNA for the CDR3: TGTGCCAGCAGCCTCCAGGTCTCTGGAAACACCATATATTTT.

The rearrangement joins TRBV21-1 to TRBJ1-2; TRBD1 is the table's D call and was not checked against the DNA. TRBV21-1 is deemed a pseudogene. The CDR3 totals 16 residues. CDR3 bases: TGTGCCAGCAGCAAAGACCGGGACAGGGGACGGTATGGCTACACCTTC. Its protein product is CASSKDRDRGRYGYTF.

This clone was counted a single time. The gene calls are TRBV7-2 and TRBJ1-2, with 7 positions matching TRBD1. Germline V gene sequence: CDR1 SGHTA, CDR2 FQGNSA. The CDR3 totals 14 residues. The junction had 4 bases not matched to a gene; V was cut back by 4 bases and J by 2 bases. The CDR3, as DNA: TGTGCCAGCAGCTCTCAACAGGGGAACTATGGCTACACCTTC. This translates into CASSSQQGNYGYTF.

This rearrangement joins TRBV9 to TRBJ2-1, with no clear D. This CDR3 comprises 13 residues. CDR1 and CDR2 from the germline V gene are SGDLS and YYNGEE. V lost 0 bases and J lost 4, with 5 bases in between. This chain's CDR3 is CASSVARYNEQFF. In nucleotides, the CDR3 is TGTGCCAGCAGCGTAGCTAGATACAATGAGCAGTTCTTC.

In nucleotides, the CDR3 is TGTGCCAGCAGCCTACAGGGTTCCCTTAATCAGCCCCAGCATTTT. Its protein is CASSLQGSLNQPQHF. The rearrangement joins TRBV13 to TRBJ1-5; a possible D gene is TRBD1 (6 bases). This CDR3 has 15 amino acids. Germline V gene lookup returns CDR1 PRHDT and CDR2 FYEKMQ (reference sequence). The V end was cut by 5 bases, the J end by 4 bases, with 15 bases between.

V usage is TRBV18 and J usage is TRBJ2-2; perhaps TRBD1 as D (5 bases). The CDR3 runs to 14 residues. V dropped 5 bases and J dropped 1 base, with 8 bases sitting between them. The germline CDR1 and CDR2 sequences are KGHSH and LQKENI. The CDR3 bases are TGTGCCAGCTCAATCCAGGGGAACACCGGGGAGCTGTTTTTT. The encoded protein is CASSIQGNTGELFF.

This rearrangement joins TRBV2 to TRBJ1-1, with D unclear. The CDR3 consists of 13 residues. Looked up from germline, CDR1 is SNHLY and CDR2 is FYNNEI. Trimming took off 6 bases at V and 8 bases at J, with 16 bases between the two ends. The CDR3 sequence is CASRRAVVREAFF. CDR3 DNA sequence: TGTGCCAGCAGGAGAGCGGTCGTCCGAGAAGCTTTCTTT.

The genes are TRBV13 and TRBJ1-1, with TRBD1 identical over 7 bases. The germline gives CDR1 PRHDT, CDR2 FYEKMQ (reference sequence). J gave up 8 bases and V 3 bases, and 9 bases lay outside the gene matches. This CDR3 has 14 amino acids. This chain's CDR3 is CASSFRDRSGEAFF. Here the CDR3 DNA reads TGTGCCAGCAGCTTCAGGGACAGATCGGGGGAAGCTTTCTTT. The full variable domain, rest sourced from reference TRBV13 and TRBJ1-1, is AAGVIQSPRHLIKEKRETATLKCYPIPRHDTVYWYQQGPGQDPQFLISFYEKMQSDKGSIPDRFSAQQFSDYHSELNMSSLELGDSALYFCASSFRDRSGEAFFGQGTRLTVV.

This chain joins TRBV5-1 and TRBJ2-2; the D gene is possibly TRBD2 (6 bases). Germline-derived CDR1 and CDR2 are SGHRS and YFSETQ. The CDR3 runs to 13 residues. V lost 5 bases and J lost 6, with 11 bases in between. For the CDR3, the DNA is TGCGCCAGCAGGGAGGGTTTTGCCGGGGAGCTGTTTTTT. Translated: CASREGFAGELFF.

The V and J genes are TRBV14 and TRBJ2-1, with TRBD2 identical over 7 bases. Germline V gene lookup returns CDR1 SGHDN and CDR2 FVKESK. V lost 0 bases, J lost 8 bases, and 13 bases stayed unmatched. The length of the CDR3 is 17 residues. DNA of the CDR3: TGTGCCAGCAGCCAAGATCTTCTGGGAGGGCCAGGCTATGAGCAGTTCTTC. Protein sequence: CASSQDLLGGPGYEQFF.

The rearrangement uses TRBV30 and TRBJ1-1, with a possible D match to TRBD1 (6 bases). Germline assignment: CDR1 GTSNPN and CDR2 SVGIG (reference sequence). Deletions cut 3 bases from V and 6 bases from J, with 8 bases between. CDR3 size: 11 residues. This chain's CDR3 is CAWRYRAEAFF. The CDR3 nucleotides read TGTGCCTGGAGGTACAGGGCTGAAGCTTTCTTT. The full variable domain, completed using reference TRBV30 and TRBJ1-1, is SQTIHQWPATLVQPVGSPLSLECTVEGTSNPNLYWYRQAAGRGLQLLFYSVGIGQISSEVPQNLSASRPQDRQFILSSKKLLLSDSGFYLCAWRYRAEAFFGQGTRLTVV.

There are a few counts of this clone. This sample also contains other DNA sequences that code for the same CDR3. The chain links TRBV5-4 to TRBJ2-7; 7 bases line up with TRBD1. V lost 4 bases to trimming and J lost 0 bases; unmatched junction nucleotides: 4. CDR1 is SGHNT and CDR2 is YYREEE in the germline V gene (reference sequence). The CDR3 covers 14 residues. CDR3 loop: CASSLGTDSYEQYF. The CDR3, as DNA: TGTGCCAGCAGCCTCGGGACAGACTCCTACGAGCAGTACTTC. Complete variable domain (other parts from reference TRBV5-4 and TRBJ2-7): ETGVTQSPTHLIKTRGQQVTLRCSSQSGHNTVSWYQQALGQGPQFIFQYYREEENGRGNFPPRFSGLQFPNYSSELNVNALELDDSALYLCASSLGTDSYEQYFGPGTRLTVT.

This clone was observed once. Other DNA variants within this sample encode the same CDR3. The chain has TRBV9 and TRBJ2-7, with 7 bases aligning to TRBD1. The CDR3 sequence is 14 residues long. Looked up from germline, CDR1 is SGDLS and CDR2 is YYNGEE. The junction had 2 bases not matched to a gene; V was cut back by 0 bases and J by 2 bases. The CDR3 loop reads CASSVGQGAYEQYF. The CDR3 DNA reads as TGTGCCAGCAGCGTAGGGCAGGGGGCCTACGAGCAGTACTTC.

Details on this clone: Mismatch with germline at one junction end may stem from a read error. This rearrangement joins TRBV5-4 to TRBJ2-1, with 9 bases that match TRBD2. The CDR3 consists of 11 residues. The V gene's germline CDR1 is SGHNT and CDR2 YYREEE (reference sequence). The chain's CDR3 is CASSLAGGSVF. Here the CDR3 DNA reads TGTGCCAGCAGCTTAGCGGGGGGTTCGGTCTTC.

The chain carries TRBV6-1 and TRBJ1-1, with 8 nucleotides matching TRBD1. After removal of 6 bases from V and 5 bases from J, the junction contained 2 bases not matched to a gene. The CDR3 covers 12 residues. Per the germline V gene, CDR1 is MNHNS and CDR2 is SASEGT. CDR3 amino acids: CASRQGGTEAFF. For the CDR3, the DNA is TGTGCCAGCAGACAGGGGGGTACTGAAGCTTTCTTT.

V and J are TRBV30 and TRBJ1-6; D ambiguous. The germline gives CDR1 GTSNPN, CDR2 SVGIG (reference sequence). The length of the CDR3 is 17 residues. V was shortened by 2 bases and J by 0 bases, with 14 bases between the two germline ends. The CDR3 sequence: CAWSREIGSSYNSPLHF. The DNA of the CDR3 is TGTGCCTGGAGTCGGGAGATTGGTAGCTCCTATAATTCACCCCTCCACTTT.

The chain carries TRBV10-3 and TRBJ1-2; 8 nucleotides match TRBD1. Trimming cost V 3 bases and J 5 bases; bases outside gene matches: 20. Germline assignment: CDR1 ENHRY and CDR2 SYGVKD. The length of the CDR3 is 19 residues. The CDR3 DNA is TGTGCCATCAGTGAAAGTCTCGGCCGGACAGGGCAGGGAGTATATGGCTACACCTTC. This translates into CAISESLGRTGQGVYGYTF.

The chain is built from TRBV10-3 and TRBJ2-3; the match to TRBD1 covers 11 bases. Germline V gives CDR1 ENHRY, CDR2 SYGVKD. V shed 6 bases and J 4 bases; nucleotides not matched to a gene: 6. The CDR3 loop spans 15 amino acids. CDR3 coding DNA: TGTGCCATCAGCCTCGGGACAGGGGGTTCAGATACGCAGTATTTT. Its protein product is CAISLGTGGSDTQYF.

The rearrangement links TRBV7-9 to TRBJ2-7, with D tentatively TRBD1 (6 bases). V dropped 1 base and J dropped 0 bases, with 19 bases sitting between them. This CDR3 has 18 residues. CDR1 and CDR2 (germline): SEHNR, FQNEAQ (reference sequence). The CDR3 DNA reads TGTGCCAGCAGCTTAGTTACAGGGCCCTTACTTAGCTCCTACGAGCAGTACTTC. Amino acids: CASSLVTGPLLSSYEQYF.

A remark on this clone: One junction end disagrees with the germline gene, perhaps due to a read error. V usage is TRBV19 and J usage is TRBJ1-6; 8 positions match TRBD1. CDR1 is LNHDA and CDR2 is SQIVND in the germline V gene (reference sequence). The CDR3 is 15 amino acids. CDR3 in amino acids: CASSLDRGLNSPLHF. Written as DNA, the CDR3 is TGTGCCAGTAGTCTAGACAGGGGATTAAATTCACCCCTCCACTTT.

In DNA form, the CDR3 reads TGTGCCAGCAGGGGGGCAACGAACACCGGGGAGCTGTTTTTT. It is translated as CASRGATNTGELFF. The chain recombines TRBV2 with TRBJ2-2; a possible D gene is TRBD1 (6 bases). Germline V gene lookup returns CDR1 SNHLY and CDR2 FYNNEI. Trimming left V 6 bases short and J 0 bases short, with 8 bases between. There are 14 residues in the CDR3.

The chain recombines TRBV2 with TRBJ1-3, with D uncertain. Per germline, CDR1 SNHLY and CDR2 FYNNEI. This CDR3 has 14 amino acids. V lost 4 bases and J 0 bases, leaving 7 bases between the germline ends. CDR3: CASSGAASGNTIYF. CDR3 DNA: TGTGCCAGCAGTGGGGCAGCCTCTGGAAACACCATATATTTT.

The CDR3 loop is CASSLWAASVGETQYF. The DNA for the CDR3 is TGTGCCAGCAGCCTATGGGCCGCTTCGGTGGGAGAGACCCAGTACTTC. This rearrangement joins TRBV14 to TRBJ2-5, with unresolved D. The germline V gene has CDR1 SGHDN and CDR2 FVKESK. The V end was cut by 4 bases, the J end by 4 bases, with 19 bases between. This CDR3 has 16 residues.